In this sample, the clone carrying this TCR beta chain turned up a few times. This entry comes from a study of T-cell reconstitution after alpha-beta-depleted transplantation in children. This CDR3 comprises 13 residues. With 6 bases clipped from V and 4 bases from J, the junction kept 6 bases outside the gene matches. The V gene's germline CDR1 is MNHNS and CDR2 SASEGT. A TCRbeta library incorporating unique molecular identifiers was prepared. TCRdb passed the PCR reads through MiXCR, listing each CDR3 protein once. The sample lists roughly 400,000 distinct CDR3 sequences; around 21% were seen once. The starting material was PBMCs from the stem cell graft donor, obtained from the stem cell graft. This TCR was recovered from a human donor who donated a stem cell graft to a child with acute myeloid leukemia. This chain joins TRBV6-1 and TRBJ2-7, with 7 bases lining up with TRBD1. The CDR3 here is CASSGTDFYEQYF. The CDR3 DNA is TGTGCCAGCAGCGGGACAGACTTTTACGAGCAGTACTTC.